Listed below are T cell receptor beta chains from one sample, sequenced in a study of human T cells and chemical hapten exposure. MiXCR, run by TCRdb on the RACE reads, gives a single entry per CDR3 protein. The sample contains some 350,000 distinct CDR3 sequences, approximately 6.3% of which appear only once. This specimen consisted of whole blood, obtained in connection with sensitization to the hapten diphenylcyclopropenone (DPC). Source of these receptors: a woman aged 18 to 35 with alopecia areata. Some clones in this sample may be carry-over from other donors' samples. CDR3s include the opening cysteine and the closing phenylalanine or tryptophan. The D gene is left open where the match is weak. Clone size is shown for a subset of rows, as once, few, many or a class of expanded clone.

>TRBD1|TRBV5-6|-|TRBJ1-1
CASSPGRGLVWTEAFF
TGTGCCAGCAGCCCGGGCAGGGGGTTGGTATGGACTGAAGCTTTCTTT
>-|TRBV27|-|TRBJ2-3
CASSLTRGPDTQYF
TGTGCCAGCAGTTTAACCAGGGGCCCAGATACGCAGTATTTT
>-|TRBV6-2/TRBV6-3|many|TRBJ2-2
CASTQGLLTGELFF
TGTGCCAGCACCCAGGGACTCCTCACCGGGGAGCTGTTTTTT
>-|TRBV29-1|many|TRBJ2-7
CSVGRQSYEQYF
TGCAGCGTTGGAAGACAGTCCTACGAGCAGTACTTC
>-|TRBV4-1|many|TRBJ1-1
CASSQDLVLNTEAFF
TGCGCCAGCAGCCAAGATTTAGTCTTGAACACTGAAGCTTTCTTT
>-|TRBV5-1|many|TRBJ2-2
CASRPGGLNTGELFF
TGCGCCAGCAGACCCGGGGGTTTGAACACCGGGGAGCTGTTTTTT
>TRBD2|TRBV4-1|few|TRBJ2-2
CASSPSWGTSGVGSRELFF
TGCGCCAGCAGCCCAAGCTGGGGGACTAGCGGGGTCGGGAGCCGGGAGCTGTTTTTT
>-|TRBV6-5|-|TRBJ1-6
CASSYSLNGGQVSPLHF
TGTGCCAGCAGTTACTCACTGAATGGGGGCCAAGTTAGCCCCCTCCACTTT
>TRBD1|TRBV29-1|-|TRBJ2-1
CSVDIRQGDEQFF
TGCAGCGTTGACATCCGACAGGGGGATGAGCAGTTCTTC
>-|TRBV12-3/TRBV12-4|-|TRBJ2-1
CASSRTEGNEQFF
TGTGCCAGCAGTCGGACAGAAGGCAATGAGCAGTTCTTC
>-|TRBV7-2|many|TRBJ2-3
CASSFRGQSTDTQYF
TGTGCCAGCAGCTTCCGGGGACAAAGCACAGATACGCAGTATTTT
>-|TRBV2|many|TRBJ1-1
CASSGGGNTEAFF
TGTGCCAGCAGTGGTGGGGGGAACACTGAAGCTTTCTTT
>TRBD1|TRBV10-3|many|TRBJ2-2
CAISETGPGGTGELFF
TGTGCCATCAGCGAGACAGGGCCGGGCGGCACCGGGGAGCTGTTTTTT
>-|TRBV6-1|few|TRBJ2-3
CASSAPGLTDTQYF
TGTGCCAGCAGTGCCCCGGGCCTAACAGATACGCAGTATTTT
>-|TRBV21-1|-|TRBJ1-5
CASSPRRTTGLQPQHF
TGTGCCAGCAGCCCCAGGAGGACAACAGGGCTTCAGCCCCAGCATTTT
>-|TRBV6-5|many|TRBJ2-7
CASSRHTGALSYEQYF
TGTGCCAGCAGTCGACACACAGGAGCTCTATCCTACGAGCAGTACTTC
>-|TRBV12-3/TRBV12-4|few|TRBJ1-1
CASHPPQGSPEAFF
TGTGCCTCCCACCCCCCGCAGGGAAGTCCTGAAGCTTTCTTT
>TRBD1|TRBV3-1|-|TRBJ1-4
CAASRGRGKEKLFF
TGTGCCGCCAGCCGGGGCAGGGGGAAAGAAAAACTGTTTTTT
>-|TRBV10-3|-|TRBJ1-1
CAISGVPSGMNTEAFF
TGTGCCATCAGTGGGGTACCCTCGGGCATGAACACTGAAGCTTTCTTT
>-|TRBV29-1|many|TRBJ2-6
CSVANPGHSGANVLTF
TGCAGCGTTGCAAACCCAGGACACTCTGGGGCCAACGTCCTGACTTTC
>TRBD1|TRBV6-2/TRBV6-3|many|TRBJ1-1
CASMLDDRGYLEAFF
TGTGCCAGCATGCTAGATGACAGGGGTTACTTGGAAGCTTTCTTT
>-|TRBV20-1|-|TRBJ1-1
CSARRNSAMNTEAFF
TGCAGTGCTAGAAGAAATTCGGCGATGAACACTGAAGCTTTCTTT
>-|TRBV6-1|few|TRBJ2-1
CASSGQGPYNEQFF
TGTGCCAGCAGTGGGCAGGGGCCCTACAATGAGCAGTTCTTC
>-|TRBV24-1|many|TRBJ1-5
CATGDSLNQPQHF
TGTGCCACCGGCGACAGTCTCAATCAGCCCCAGCATTTT
>-|TRBV29-1|many|TRBJ1-1
CSVEGRKVEAFF
TGCAGCGTTGAAGGGAGGAAGGTCGAAGCTTTCTTT
>-|TRBV7-2|-|TRBJ2-7
CASSLELYEQYF
TGTGCCAGCAGCTTAGAATTATACGAGCAGTACTTC
>-|TRBV4-3|many|TRBJ2-7
CASSQSARNSYEQYF
TGCGCCAGCAGCCAATCAGCTAGGAACTCCTACGAGCAGTACTTC
>TRBD2|TRBV20-1|-|TRBJ2-1
CSARPLLAGLGNEQFF
TGCAGTGCTAGACCTTTACTAGCGGGATTGGGAAATGAGCAGTTCTTC
>-|TRBV27|-|TRBJ2-7
CASSLQGRHYEQYF
TGTGCCAGCAGTTTACAGGGCCGCCACTACGAGCAGTACTTC
>-|TRBV7-3|many|TRBJ2-3
CASSLKGGGLGSTDTQYF
TGTGCCAGCAGCTTAAAGGGAGGAGGGCTGGGGAGCACAGATACGCAGTATTTT
>-|TRBV27|few|TRBJ1-6
CASSSRQQSSYNSPLHF
TGTGCCAGCAGTTCAAGACAGCAAAGCTCCTATAATTCACCCCTCCACTTT
>TRBD2|TRBV6-1|-|TRBJ2-6
CASSVGAGVSSGANVLTF
TGTGCCAGCAGCGTAGGGGCGGGAGTAAGCTCTGGGGCCAACGTCCTGACTTTC
>-|TRBV18|-|TRBJ2-3
CASSRDQPRDTQYF
TGTGCCAGCTCACGGGACCAGCCCCGAGATACGCAGTATTTT
>-|TRBV10-3|many|TRBJ2-7
CAISEGKFEQYF
TGTGCCATCAGTGAGGGCAAGTTTGAGCAGTACTTC
>-|TRBV5-6|few|TRBJ2-3
CASSQPQLNGEVAQYF
TGTGCCAGCAGCCAGCCTCAACTAAATGGCGAGGTTGCGCAGTATTTT
>-|TRBV4-2|-|TRBJ1-2
CASSQDPRSEGYTF
TGTGCCAGCAGCCAAGACCCACGCTCGGAGGGCTACACCTTC
>-|TRBV20-1|-|TRBJ1-5
CSAKDFSNQPQHF
TGCAGTGCTAAGGACTTTAGCAATCAGCCCCAGCATTTT
>TRBD2|TRBV6-2/TRBV6-3|many|TRBJ2-7
CASKRAGPYEQYF
TGTGCCAGCAAGCGAGCGGGGCCCTACGAGCAGTACTTC
>-|TRBV6-2/TRBV6-3|-|TRBJ2-3
CASSPPSGRLTSTDTQYF
TGTGCCAGCAGTCCCCCTTCAGGGAGACTTACTAGCACAGATACGCAGTATTTT
>-|TRBV6-1|-|TRBJ1-1
CASCVQGTGEAFF
TGTGCCAGCTGTGTCCAGGGGACGGGGGAAGCTTTCTTT
>TRBD2|TRBV9|-|TRBJ2-1
CASSSNLAGGQSEQFF
TGTGCCAGCAGCTCGAACCTAGCGGGGGGGCAATCTGAGCAGTTCTTC
>TRBD1|TRBV6-2/TRBV6-3|-|TRBJ2-5
CASSAWTGQETQYF
TGTGCCAGCAGTGCCTGGACAGGGCAAGAGACCCAGTACTTC